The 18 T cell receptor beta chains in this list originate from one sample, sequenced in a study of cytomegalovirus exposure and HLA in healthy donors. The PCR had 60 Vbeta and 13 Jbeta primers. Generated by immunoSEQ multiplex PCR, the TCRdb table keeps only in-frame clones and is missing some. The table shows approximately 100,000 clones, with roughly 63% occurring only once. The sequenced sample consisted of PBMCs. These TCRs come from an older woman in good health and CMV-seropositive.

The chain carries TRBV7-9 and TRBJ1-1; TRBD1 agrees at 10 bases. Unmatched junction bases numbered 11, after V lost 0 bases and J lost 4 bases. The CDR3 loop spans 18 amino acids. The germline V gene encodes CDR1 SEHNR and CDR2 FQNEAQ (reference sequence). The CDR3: CASSLALTGTGAVTEAFF. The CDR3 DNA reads TGTGCCAGCAGCTTAGCCCTTACCGGGACAGGGGCGGTCACTGAAGCTTTCTTT.

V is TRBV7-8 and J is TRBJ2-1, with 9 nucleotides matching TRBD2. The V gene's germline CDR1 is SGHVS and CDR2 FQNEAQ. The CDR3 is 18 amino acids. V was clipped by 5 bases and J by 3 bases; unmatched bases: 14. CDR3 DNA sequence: TGTGCCAGCAGCCCCTGGACCCGTGCGGGGGGGAACTACAATGAGCAGTTCTTC. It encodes CASSPWTRAGGNYNEQFF.

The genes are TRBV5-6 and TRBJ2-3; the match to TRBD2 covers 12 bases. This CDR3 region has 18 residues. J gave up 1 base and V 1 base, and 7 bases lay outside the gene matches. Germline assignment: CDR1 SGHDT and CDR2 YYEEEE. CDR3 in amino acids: CASSLLASGGAGTDTQYF. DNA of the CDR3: TGTGCCAGCAGCTTGCTGGCTAGCGGGGGGGCAGGCACAGATACGCAGTATTTT.

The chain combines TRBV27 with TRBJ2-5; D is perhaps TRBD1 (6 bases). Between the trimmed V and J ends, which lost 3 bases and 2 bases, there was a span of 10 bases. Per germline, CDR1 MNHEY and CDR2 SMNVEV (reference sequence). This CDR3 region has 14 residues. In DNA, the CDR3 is TGTGCCAGCAGTTTGGCAGGGGCGCAAGAGACCCAGTACTTC. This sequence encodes CASSLAGAQETQYF.

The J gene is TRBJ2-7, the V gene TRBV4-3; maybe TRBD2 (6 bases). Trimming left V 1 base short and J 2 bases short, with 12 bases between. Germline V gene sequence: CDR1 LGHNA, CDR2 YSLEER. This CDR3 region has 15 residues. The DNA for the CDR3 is TGCGCCAGCAGCCAAGCCTACGGGGGACCCTACGAGCAGTACTTC. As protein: CASSQAYGGPYEQYF.

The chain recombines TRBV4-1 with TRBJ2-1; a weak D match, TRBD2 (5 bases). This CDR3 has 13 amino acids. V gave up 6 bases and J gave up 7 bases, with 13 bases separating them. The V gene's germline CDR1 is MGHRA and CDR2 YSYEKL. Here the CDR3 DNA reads TGCGCCAGCAGGAGGGATCCCCTAAATGAGCAGTTCTTC. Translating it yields CASRRDPLNEQFF.

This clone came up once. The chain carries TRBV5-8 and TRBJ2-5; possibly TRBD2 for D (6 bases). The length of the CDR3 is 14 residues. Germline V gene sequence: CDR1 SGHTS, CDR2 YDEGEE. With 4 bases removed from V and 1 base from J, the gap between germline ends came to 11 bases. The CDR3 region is CASSRDWLQETQYF. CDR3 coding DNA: TGTGCCAGCAGCCGGGACTGGCTCCAAGAGACCCAGTACTTC.

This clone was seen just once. The DNA of the CDR3 is TGTGCCATCAGTGAGCCATTTTCAGCGACAGATACGCAGTATTTT. Translating gives CAISEPFSATDTQYF. V usage is TRBV10-3 and J usage is TRBJ2-3; D not resolved. The CDR3 is made up of 15 amino acids. The V and J ends lost 2 bases and 3 bases respectively, with 12 bases between them. Germline CDR1 is ENHRY and CDR2 is SYGVKD.

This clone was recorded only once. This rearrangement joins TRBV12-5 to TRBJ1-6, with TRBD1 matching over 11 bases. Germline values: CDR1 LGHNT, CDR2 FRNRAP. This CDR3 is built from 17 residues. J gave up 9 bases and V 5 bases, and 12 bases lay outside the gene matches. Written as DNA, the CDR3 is TGTGCTAGTGGTAACCAAGGGACAGGGGGTGCGGGTTCACCCCTCCACTTT. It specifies CASGNQGTGGAGSPLHF.

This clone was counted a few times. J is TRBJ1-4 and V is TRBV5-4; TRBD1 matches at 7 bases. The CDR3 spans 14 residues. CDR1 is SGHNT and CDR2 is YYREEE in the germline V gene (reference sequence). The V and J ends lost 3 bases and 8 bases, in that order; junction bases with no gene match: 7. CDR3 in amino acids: CASSWDSGLEKLFF. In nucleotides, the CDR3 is TGTGCCAGCAGCTGGGACAGCGGATTAGAAAAACTGTTTTTT.

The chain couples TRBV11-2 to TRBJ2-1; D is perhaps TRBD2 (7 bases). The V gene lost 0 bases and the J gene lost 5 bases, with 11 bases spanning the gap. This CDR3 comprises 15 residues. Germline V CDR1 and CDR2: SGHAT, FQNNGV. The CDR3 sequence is CASSLEWGGHNEQFF. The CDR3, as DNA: TGTGCCAGCAGCTTAGAGTGGGGGGGCCACAATGAGCAGTTCTTC.

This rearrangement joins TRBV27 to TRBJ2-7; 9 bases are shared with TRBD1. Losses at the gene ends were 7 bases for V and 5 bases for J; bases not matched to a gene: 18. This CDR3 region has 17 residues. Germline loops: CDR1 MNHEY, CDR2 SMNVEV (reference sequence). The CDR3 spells CASTLLLTGTGLDEQYF. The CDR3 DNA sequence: TGTGCCAGCACCCTTTTGCTTACCGGGACAGGGCTCGACGAGCAGTACTTC.

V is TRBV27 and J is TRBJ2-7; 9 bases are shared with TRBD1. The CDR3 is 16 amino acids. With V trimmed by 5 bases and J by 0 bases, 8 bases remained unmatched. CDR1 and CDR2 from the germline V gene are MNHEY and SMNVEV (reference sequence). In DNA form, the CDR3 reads TGTGCCAGCAGTCATGCCGGGACAGGGAGCTCCTACGAGCAGTACTTC. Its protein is CASSHAGTGSSYEQYF.

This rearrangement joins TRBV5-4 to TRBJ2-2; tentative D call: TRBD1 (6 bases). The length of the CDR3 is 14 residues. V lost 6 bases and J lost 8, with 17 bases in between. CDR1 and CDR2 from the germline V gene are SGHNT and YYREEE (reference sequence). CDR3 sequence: CASTLKGGQGELFF. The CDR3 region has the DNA TGTGCCAGCACCCTAAAAGGGGGTCAAGGGGAGCTGTTTTTT.

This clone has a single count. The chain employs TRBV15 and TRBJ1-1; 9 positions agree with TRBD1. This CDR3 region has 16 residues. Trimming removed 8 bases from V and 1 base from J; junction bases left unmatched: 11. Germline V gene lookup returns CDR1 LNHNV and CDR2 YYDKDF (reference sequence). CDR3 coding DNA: TGTGCCACCCTCCCCGCGGGACAGGGCTGGAACACTGAAGCTTTCTTT. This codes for CATLPAGQGWNTEAFF.

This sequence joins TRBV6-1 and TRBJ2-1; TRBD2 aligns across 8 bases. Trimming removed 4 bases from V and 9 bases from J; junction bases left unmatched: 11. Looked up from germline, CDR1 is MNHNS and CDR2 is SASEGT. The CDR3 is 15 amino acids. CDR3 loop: CASSGFGGANSEQFF. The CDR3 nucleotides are TGTGCCAGCAGTGGCTTCGGGGGGGCCAATAGTGAGCAGTTCTTC.

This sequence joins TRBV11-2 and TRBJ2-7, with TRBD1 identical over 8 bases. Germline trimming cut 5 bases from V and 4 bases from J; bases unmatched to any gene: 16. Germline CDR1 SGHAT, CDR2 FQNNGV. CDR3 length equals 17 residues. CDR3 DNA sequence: TGTGCCAGCAGCCTGACAGGGGCAACCATATCATGGTACGAGCAGTACTTC. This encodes CASSLTGATISWYEQYF.

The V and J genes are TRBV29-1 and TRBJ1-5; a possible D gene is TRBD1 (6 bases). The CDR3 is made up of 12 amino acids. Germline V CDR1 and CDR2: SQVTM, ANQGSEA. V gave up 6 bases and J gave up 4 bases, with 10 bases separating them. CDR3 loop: CSVVQGNQPQHF. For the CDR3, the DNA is TGCAGCGTAGTACAGGGTAATCAGCCCCAGCATTTT.